This T cell receptor (beta chain) comes out of a study of naive and memory T cell subsets. Trimming took off 7 bases at V and 1 base at J, with 14 bases between the two ends. The CDR3 extends over 14 amino acids. Study findings and constraints: There was no ground truth to check naive and memory subset results. Over 85% of naive TCR sequences appeared only once, unlike memory subsets. A clonotype means one alpha or beta sequence, not an alpha/beta pair. Especially in CD8 cells, naive repertoires contained a few larger clonotypes, possibly CD45RA-re-expressing memory cells.

Comments on this clonotype: The antigen is not known.

The beta constant-region primer was an equimolar mix of two oligonucleotides covering TRBC1 and TRBC2. Ligated cDNA was amplified by four rounds of PCR with nested alpha and beta constant-region primers and SP2. An oligonucleotide with the SP2 primer and a 12-nucleotide UMI was ligated to the cDNA 3' end. TCRdb reanalysed the UMI-ligation and nested PCR reads using MiXCR and keeps one entry per CDR3 protein. The top ten hold roughly 0.63% of the sample, which has roughly 150,000 distinct CDR3 sequences, approximately 20% seen once. This receptor was taken from a human donor in good health. Material: naive CD8+ T cells from blood. The V call is TRBV12-3 or TRBV12-4, the J call TRBJ2-7; possibly TRBD1 for D (6 bases). In DNA form, the CDR3 reads TGTGCCAGCATGGGTCCCGACAGGTCCTACGAGCAGTACTTC. Its protein product is CASMGPDRSYEQYF.